This TCR beta chain was observed in a study of metastatic and nonmetastatic thyroid tumors. Study-wide background: Across blood and tumor or nodule tissue, repertoires from malignant and benign thyroid patients were compared with one another.

Nobody among the patients had been given any treatment before thyroid surgery. Germline V gene lookup returns CDR1 PRHDT and CDR2 FYEKMQ (reference sequence). V trimming: 6 bases; J trimming: 5 bases; junction bases outside the gene matches: 12. There are 16 residues in the CDR3. MiXCR was used by TCRdb to re-call the PCR reads. The repertoire consists of about 85,000 clones, with less than 10% occurring once and the leading ten covering around 8.5%. This clone has more than one count but fewer than ten. The sample has other DNA sequences that encode this CDR3 too. The material sequenced was blood. The chain combines TRBV13 with TRBJ1-2; 10 bases line up with TRBD1. This sequence originates from a female donor with papillary thyroid cancer or a benign thyroid nodule (not recorded which). Some clones in this sample may be carry-over from other donors' samples. CDR3 in amino acids: CASSSNGDRGVYGYTF. CDR3 nucleotides: TGTGCCAGCAGTTCCAATGGGGACAGGGGAGTTTATGGCTACACCTTC.